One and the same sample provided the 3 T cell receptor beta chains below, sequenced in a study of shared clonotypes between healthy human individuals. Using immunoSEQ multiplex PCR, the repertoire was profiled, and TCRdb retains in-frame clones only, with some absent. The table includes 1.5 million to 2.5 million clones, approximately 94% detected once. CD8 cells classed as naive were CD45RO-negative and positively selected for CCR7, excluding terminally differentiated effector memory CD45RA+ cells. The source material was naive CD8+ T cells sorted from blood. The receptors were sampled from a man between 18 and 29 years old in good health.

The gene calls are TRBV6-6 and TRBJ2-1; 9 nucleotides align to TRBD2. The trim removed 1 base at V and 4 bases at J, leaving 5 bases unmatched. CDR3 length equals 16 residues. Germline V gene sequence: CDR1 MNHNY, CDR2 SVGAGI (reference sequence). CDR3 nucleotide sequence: TGTGCCAGCAGTTACTATAGCGGGGGTCCATACAATGAGCAGTTCTTC. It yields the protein CASSYYSGGPYNEQFF.

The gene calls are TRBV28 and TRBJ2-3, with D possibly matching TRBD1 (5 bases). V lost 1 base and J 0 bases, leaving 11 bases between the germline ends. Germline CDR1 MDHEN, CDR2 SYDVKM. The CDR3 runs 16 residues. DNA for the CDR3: TGTGCCAGCAGTTTATTTCCAGGGCCTAGCACAGATACGCAGTATTTT. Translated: CASSLFPGPSTDTQYF.

The CDR3 nucleotides are TGTGCCTGGAGCTTACCCCTTCTAGCGGAACAAGAGACCCAGTACTTC. The encoded protein is CAWSLPLLAEQETQYF. The V call is TRBV30, the J call TRBJ2-5, with 7 bases lining up with TRBD2. Germline trimming cut 3 bases from V and 2 bases from J; bases unmatched to any gene: 12. The length of the CDR3 is 16 residues. CDR1 and CDR2 from the germline V gene are GTSNPN and SVGIG (reference sequence).